Below are 11 T cell receptor beta chains sequenced from a single sample in a study of T cell repertoires in aging, cancer and after chemotherapy. The template was genomic DNA from peripheral blood, not RNA. Multiplex touch-down PCR with TRB-A/B primers amplified rearranged V-D-J TRB sequences. TCRdb called the multiplex PCR reads again in MiXCR, with one record for every CDR3 protein. Of thousands of distinct CDR3 sequences listed, less than 25% are singletons. The sample consisted of blood. These receptors were collected from a human donor with a solid tumor.

The chain is built from TRBV5-4 and TRBJ2-2; 7 bases match TRBD2. Germline trimming cut 2 bases from V and 0 bases from J; bases unmatched to any gene: 4. Germline CDR1 SGHNT, CDR2 YYREEE (reference sequence). The CDR3 covers 16 residues. The CDR3 here is CASSFGSGANTGELFF. The CDR3 nucleotides are TGTGCCAGCAGCTTCGGGAGCGGGGCGAACACCGGGGAGCTGTTTTTT.

This clonotype is classed as medium-sized. The chain links TRBV15 to TRBJ2-5; D possibly corresponds to TRBD1 (6 bases). Germline lookup yields CDR1 LNHNV and CDR2 YYDKDF (reference sequence). The CDR3 runs to 14 residues. The V end was cut by 0 bases, the J end by 5 bases, with 10 bases between. CDR3 DNA sequence: TGTGCCACCAGCAGAGATCAGGGGCGGGAGACCCAGTACTTC. Protein sequence: CATSRDQGRETQYF.

This clonotype is medium-sized by share. This sequence joins TRBV18 and TRBJ1-4; no reliable D call. The CDR3 sequence is 16 residues long. V was shortened by 2 bases and J by 0 bases, with 10 bases between the two germline ends. CDR1 and CDR2 (germline): KGHSH, LQKENI. CDR3 bases: TGTGCCAGCTCACCAACGGTGGCAGCAACTAATGAAAAACTGTTTTTT. The encoded protein is CASSPTVAATNEKLFF.

The sample holds one count of this clonotype. The CDR3 carries no conserved terminal phenylalanine or tryptophan, so it likely arises from a read error. The limits of the CDR3 on the DNA are not certain, so only TCRdb's listed CDR3 is given. The genes are TRBV5-6 and TRBJ2-7. Both ends counted, the CDR3 spans 8 residues. Germline CDR1 and CDR2: SGHDT and YYEEEE. CDR3: CASSYRYA.

This clonotype was counted between two and nine times. The chain couples TRBV5-1 to TRBJ2-7; 8 bases are a match to TRBD2. V gave up 4 bases and J gave up 0 bases; unmatched junction bases: 12. The germline V gene encodes CDR1 SGHRS and CDR2 YFSETQ. The CDR3 is 17 residues long. The CDR3 coding sequence is TGCGCCAGCAGCCGGGGGGGAAGGGTCCCGATCTCCTACGAGCAGTACTTC. Translation gives CASSRGGRVPISYEQYF.

This clonotype is classed as medium-sized. The CDR3 DNA reads as TGTGCCAGCAGACTAACCGGGACTTACACCGGGGAGCTGTTTTTT. Translated: CASRLTGTYTGELFF. The gene calls are TRBV12-3 or TRBV12-4 and TRBJ2-2; a possible D gene is TRBD2 (6 bases). The CDR3 extends over 15 amino acids. The V end was cut by 6 bases, the J end by 3 bases, with 14 bases between.

This chain links TRBV7-6 with TRBJ2-1; D is unresolved. The germline V and J ends were trimmed by 0 bases and 6 bases, with 0 bases remaining between them. Germline V CDR1 and CDR2: SGHVS, FNYEAQ. The CDR3 sequence is 11 residues long. Here the CDR3 reads CASSLANEQFF. The DNA of the CDR3 is TGTGCCAGCAGCTTAGCCAATGAGCAGTTCTTC. The full variable domain, rest sourced from reference TRBV7-6 and TRBJ2-1, is GAGVSQSPRYKVTKRGQDVALRCDPISGHVSLYWYRQALGQGPEFLTYFNYEAQQDKSGLPNDRFSAERPEGSISTLTIQRTEQRDSAMYRCASSLANEQFFGPGTRLTVL.

This clonotype is medium-sized. This rearrangement joins TRBV19 to TRBJ2-5, with D maybe TRBD1 (6 bases). The CDR3 is 16 amino acids. From germline, CDR1 is LNHDA and CDR2 SQIVND (reference sequence). Trimming removed 6 bases from V and 5 bases from J, with 22 bases in between. CDR3 sequence: CASSPGQSRGMETQYF. CDR3 DNA sequence: TGTGCCAGTAGCCCCGGACAAAGCAGGGGTATGGAGACCCAGTACTTC.

The CDR3 here is CASSLRAGPDTQYF. Written as DNA, the CDR3 is TGTGCCAGCAGCTTAAGGGCAGGGCCAGATACGCAGTATTTT. The J gene is TRBJ2-3, the V gene TRBV7-9, with a possible D match to TRBD1 (5 bases). Germline V gene lookup returns CDR1 SEHNR and CDR2 FQNEAQ (reference sequence). Trimming shortened V by 2 bases and J by 4 bases, and 10 bases separated the two germline ends. The length of the CDR3 is 14 residues.

The rearrangement joins TRBV2 to TRBJ2-1; a weak D match, TRBD2 (5 bases). This CDR3 has 12 amino acids. V dropped 6 bases and J dropped 6 bases, with 9 bases sitting between them. Germline-derived CDR1 and CDR2 are SNHLY and FYNNEI. Here the CDR3 DNA reads TGTGCCAGCAGGCCCCTAGCCAATGAGCAGTTCTTC. This encodes CASRPLANEQFF.

This clonotype is medium-sized by share. V usage is TRBV12-3 or TRBV12-4 and J usage is TRBJ1-2; D may be TRBD1 (6 bases). The V end lost 8 bases, the J end lost 8 bases, and 21 bases lay between the germline ends. CDR3 length: 14 residues. The CDR3 spells CASLSGGQAGGYTF. For the CDR3, the DNA is TGTGCCAGCCTAAGTGGGGGCCAGGCGGGAGGCTACACCTTC.